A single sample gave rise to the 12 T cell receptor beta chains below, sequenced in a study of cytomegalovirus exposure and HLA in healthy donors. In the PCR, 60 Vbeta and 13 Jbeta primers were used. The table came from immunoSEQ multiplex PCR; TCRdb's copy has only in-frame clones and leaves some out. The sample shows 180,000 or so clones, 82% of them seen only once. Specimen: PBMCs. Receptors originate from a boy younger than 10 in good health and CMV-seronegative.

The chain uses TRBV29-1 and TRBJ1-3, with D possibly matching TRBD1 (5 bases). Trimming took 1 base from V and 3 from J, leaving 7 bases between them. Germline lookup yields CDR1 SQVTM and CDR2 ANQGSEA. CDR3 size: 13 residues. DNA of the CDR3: TGCAGCGTTGAAGGCAGGGTTGGAAACACCATATATTTT. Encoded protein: CSVEGRVGNTIYF.

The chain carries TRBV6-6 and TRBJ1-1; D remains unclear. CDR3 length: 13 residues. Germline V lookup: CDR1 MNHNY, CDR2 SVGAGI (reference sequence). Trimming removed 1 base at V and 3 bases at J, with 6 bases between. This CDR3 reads CASSYFIYTEAFF. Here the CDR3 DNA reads TGTGCCAGCAGTTACTTCATTTACACTGAAGCTTTCTTT.

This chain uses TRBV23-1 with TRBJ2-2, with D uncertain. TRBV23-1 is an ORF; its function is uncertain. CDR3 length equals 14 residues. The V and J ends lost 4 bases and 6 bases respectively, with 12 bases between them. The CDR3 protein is CASSPRRPSGELFF. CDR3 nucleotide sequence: TGCGCCAGCAGTCCCAGGCGTCCGTCCGGGGAGCTGTTTTTT.

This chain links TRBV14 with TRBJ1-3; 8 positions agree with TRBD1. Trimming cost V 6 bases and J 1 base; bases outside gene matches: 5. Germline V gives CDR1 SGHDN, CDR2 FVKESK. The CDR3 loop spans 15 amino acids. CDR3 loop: CASSRQGRSGNTIYF. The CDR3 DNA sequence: TGTGCCAGCAGTCGACAGGGGCGATCTGGAAACACCATATATTTT.

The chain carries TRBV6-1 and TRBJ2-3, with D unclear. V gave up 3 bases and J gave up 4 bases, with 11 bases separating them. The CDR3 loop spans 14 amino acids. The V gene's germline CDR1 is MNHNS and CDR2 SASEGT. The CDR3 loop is CASSEGASPDTQYF. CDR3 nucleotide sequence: TGTGCCAGCAGTGAGGGCGCGTCCCCAGATACGCAGTATTTT.

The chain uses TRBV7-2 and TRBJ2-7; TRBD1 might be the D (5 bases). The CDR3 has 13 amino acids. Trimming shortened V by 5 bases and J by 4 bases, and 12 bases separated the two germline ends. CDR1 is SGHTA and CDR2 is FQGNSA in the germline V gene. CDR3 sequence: CASSPGLGYEQYF. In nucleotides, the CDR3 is TGTGCCAGCAGCCCAGGGTTAGGGTACGAGCAGTACTTC.

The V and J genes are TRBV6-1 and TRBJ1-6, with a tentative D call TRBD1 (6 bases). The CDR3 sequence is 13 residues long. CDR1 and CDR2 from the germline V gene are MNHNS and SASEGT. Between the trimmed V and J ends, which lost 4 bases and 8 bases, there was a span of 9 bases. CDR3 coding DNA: TGTGCCAGCAGTGTGACAGGCGATTCACCCCTCCACTTT. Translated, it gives CASSVTGDSPLHF.

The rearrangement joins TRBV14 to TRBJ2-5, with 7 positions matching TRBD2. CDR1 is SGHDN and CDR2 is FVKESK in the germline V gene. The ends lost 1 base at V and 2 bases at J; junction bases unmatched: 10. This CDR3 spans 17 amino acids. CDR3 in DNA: TGTGCCAGCAGCCAAGGAGTCGGACTAGAGATACAAGAGACCCAGTACTTC. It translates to CASSQGVGLEIQETQYF.

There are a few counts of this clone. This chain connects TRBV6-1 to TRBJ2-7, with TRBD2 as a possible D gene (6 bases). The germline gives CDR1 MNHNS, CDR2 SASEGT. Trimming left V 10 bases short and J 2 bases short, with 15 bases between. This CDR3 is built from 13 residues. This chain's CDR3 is CATGLGGPYEQYF. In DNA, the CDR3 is TGTGCCACCGGATTGGGGGGACCCTACGAGCAGTACTTC.

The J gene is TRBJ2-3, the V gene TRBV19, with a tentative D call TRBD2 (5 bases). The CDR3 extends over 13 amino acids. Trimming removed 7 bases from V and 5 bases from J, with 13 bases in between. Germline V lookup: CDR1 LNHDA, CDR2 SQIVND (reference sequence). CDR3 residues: CASMGSAIDTQYF. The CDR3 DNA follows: TGTGCCAGTATGGGTAGCGCGATAGATACGCAGTATTTT.

The CDR3 nucleotides read TGTGCCAGCAGCTTCACGAGACAGGCTCCCTATGGCTACACCTTC. Its translation is CASSFTRQAPYGYTF. This sequence joins TRBV5-4 and TRBJ1-2; D is possibly TRBD1 (6 bases). Germline CDR1 and CDR2: SGHNT and YYREEE (reference sequence). The CDR3 loop spans 15 amino acids. V was shortened by 2 bases and J by 4 bases, with 15 bases between the two germline ends.

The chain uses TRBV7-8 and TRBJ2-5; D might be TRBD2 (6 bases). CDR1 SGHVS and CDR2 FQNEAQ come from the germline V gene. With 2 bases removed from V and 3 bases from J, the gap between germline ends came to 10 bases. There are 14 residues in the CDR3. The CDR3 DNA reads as TGTGCCAGCAGCTTACTTCCTAGCGAAGAGACCCAGTACTTC. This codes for CASSLLPSEETQYF.